This T cell receptor beta chain stems from a study of T cell responses to AZD1222 COVID-19 vaccine. Points from the study as a whole: Among spike-specific TCRs, nearly half reportedly target unmutated variant regions.

In this sample, this clone turned up a few times. Its cognate antigen is unknown. The CDR3 has 15 amino acids. The V end was cut by 4 bases, the J end by 0 bases, with 7 bases between. Germline values: CDR1 SNHLY, CDR2 FYNNEI. TCRdb keeps only in-frame clones here, not all; method: immunoSEQ multiplex PCR. The sample contains 85,000 to 110,000 clones, roughly 91% of which appear only once. The rearrangement links TRBV2 to TRBJ1-6; D is undetermined. Sequencing was performed on peripheral blood, taken on day 0 of AZD1222 vaccination. This clonotype was obtained from an adult in good health. The CDR3 reads CASSAEYSYNSPLHF. CDR3 coding DNA: TGTGCCAGCAGTGCCGAGTACTCCTATAATTCACCCCTCCACTTT.